This TCR beta chain appears in the sequencing data of a study of cytomegalovirus exposure and HLA in healthy donors. The PCR used 60 Vbeta and 13 Jbeta primers. Assay: immunoSEQ multiplex PCR; the TCRdb copy retains only in-frame clones and omits some. The table for this sample gives over 100,000 clones. Trimming took 7 bases from V and 4 from J, leaving 10 bases between them. The CDR3 totals 11 residues. The germline V gene encodes CDR1 DFQATT and CDR2 SNEGSKA (reference sequence). The chain is built from TRBV20-1 and TRBJ1-2; D remains ambiguous. Sequenced input: PBMCs. The TCR sequence derives from a young man in good health and CMV-seronegative. CDR3 coding DNA: TGCAGTGGCAAGACGGGCTATGGCTACACCTTC. Translation gives CSGKTGYGYTF.